One and the same sample provided the 18 T cell receptor beta chains below, sequenced in a study of T-cell reconstitution after alpha-beta-depleted transplantation in children (dated by TCRdb to about 2016). To prepare the library, PCR was applied. Data came from an Illumina HiSeq 2500. Molecular barcoding was employed in the preparation of TCR libraries, with unique molecular identifiers being used to normalize TCRbeta repertoire quantification. Starting from the raw public reads, TCRdb applied fastp trimming at Q25, assembled clones with MiXCR and retained in-frame beta chains. Entries that share a CDR3 protein sequence are merged under the most common genes and DNA. This sample holds about 610,000 distinct CDR3 sequences; roughly a tenth were observed only once. The ten largest clonotypes hold roughly 4% of the sample. Sequenced material: PBMCs from the stem cell graft donor, taken from the stem cell graft. The receptors come from a human donor who donated a stem cell graft to a child with acute myeloid leukemia.

V gene TRBV7-2 combines with J gene TRBJ2-3; D uncertain. V was pared by 3 bases and J by 2 bases, with 12 bases between. The CDR3 runs to 15 residues. Per germline, CDR1 SGHTA and CDR2 FQGNSA. CDR3 sequence (DNA): TGTGCCAGCAGCTTCGAAGGTCGGATCACAGATACGCAGTATTTT. It codes for CASSFEGRITDTQYF.

A few counts support this clonotype. V gene TRBV24-1 combines with J gene TRBJ2-1; 8 bases agree with TRBD1. This CDR3 has 13 amino acids. The germline gives CDR1 KGHDR, CDR2 SFDVKD. The V segment lost 9 bases and the J segment 6 bases; nucleotides outside the gene matches: 6. DNA for the CDR3: TGTGCCACCCGCCGACAGGGGTTCAATGAGCAGTTCTTC. This sequence encodes CATRRQGFNEQFF.

This clonotype was observed at least ten times. The junction differs from germline at one of its ends, possibly a read error. V is TRBV5-1 and J is TRBJ2-1; the D is unclear. There are 11 residues in the CDR3. The germline gives CDR1 SGHRS, CDR2 YFSETQ. CDR3 nucleotides: TGTGCCAGCAGTTTAAACAATGAGCAGTTCTTC. It translates to CASSLNNEQFF.

In this sample, this clonotype turned up many times. The rearrangement uses TRBV4-2 and TRBJ2-2, with a possible D match to TRBD2 (6 bases). Germline V gives CDR1 LGHNA, CDR2 YNFKEQ. The V and J ends lost 0 bases and 6 bases respectively, with 14 bases between them. CDR3 length: 16 amino acids. CDR3 nucleotides: TGTGCCAGCAGCCAAGAGAGGTCCGGGAGTGCCGGGGAGCTGTTTTTT. Its protein product is CASSQERSGSAGELFF.

This clonotype was seen more than once but under ten times. The chain links TRBV10-3 to TRBJ1-5, with 7 bases that match TRBD1. This CDR3 region has 15 residues. Germline-derived CDR1 and CDR2 are ENHRY and SYGVKD. V was clipped by 2 bases and J by 6 bases; unmatched bases: 7. This CDR3 is CAISERQGDGQPQHF. CDR3 bases: TGTGCCATCAGTGAGAGACAGGGAGACGGTCAGCCCCAGCATTTT.

CDR3 region: CASRGDRVGTEAFF. CDR3 coding DNA: TGTGCCAGCAGGGGGGACAGGGTGGGCACTGAAGCTTTCTTT. The chain has TRBV25-1 and TRBJ1-1; 9 positions agree with TRBD1. CDR3 length: 14 amino acids. Looked up from germline, CDR1 is MGHDK and CDR2 is SYGVNS. Trimming took 6 bases from V and 4 from J; bases not matched to a gene: 6.

This clonotype was picked up a small number of times. The chain couples TRBV6-5 to TRBJ2-5, with 8 bases that match TRBD2. Germline V gives CDR1 MNHEY, CDR2 SVGAGI. This CDR3 spans 15 amino acids. Trimming at V came to 2 bases and at J to 1 base, leaving 3 bases not matched to a gene. The CDR3 protein is CASSYRLAGQETQYF. The CDR3 DNA reads as TGTGCCAGCAGTTACAGGCTAGCGGGCCAAGAGACCCAGTACTTC.

This clonotype has ten or more counts. The chain combines TRBV6-2 or TRBV6-3 with TRBJ2-3; maybe TRBD1 (5 bases). Germline V CDR1 and CDR2: MNHEY, SVGEGT. The V end lost 2 bases, the J end lost 1 base, and 10 bases lay between the germline ends. The CDR3 extends over 15 amino acids. The CDR3 sequence is CASSYGATGTDTQYF. In DNA form, the CDR3 reads TGTGCCAGCAGTTACGGGGCGACAGGCACAGATACGCAGTATTTT.

The V call is TRBV6-5, the J call TRBJ2-5; possible D gene TRBD2, 5 bases. This CDR3 spans 15 amino acids. V was clipped by 2 bases and J by 6 bases, with 16 bases between them. Germline V gives CDR1 MNHEY, CDR2 SVGAGI. The CDR3 loop is CASSYGRGARKTQYF. DNA for the CDR3: TGTGCCAGCAGTTACGGACGGGGAGCAAGGAAGACCCAGTACTTC.

This clonotype has more than one count but fewer than ten. Written as DNA, the CDR3 is TGCGCCAGCAGCTCGGGACTAGCGGGAGAGCGTAGAGAGACCCAGTACTTC. Protein sequence: CASSSGLAGERRETQYF. V gene TRBV5-1 combines with J gene TRBJ2-5, with TRBD2 identical over 14 bases. V lost 3 bases and J lost 4; bases outside the gene matches: 8. CDR3 size: 17 residues. The germline gives CDR1 SGHRS, CDR2 YFSETQ. Looking up the rest from reference TRBV5-1 and TRBJ2-5 gives the full variable domain: KAGVTQTPRYLIKTRGQQVTLSCSPISGHRSVSWYQQTPGQGLQFLFEYFSETQRNKGNFPGRFSGRQFSNSRSEMNVSTLELGDSALYLCASSSGLAGERRETQYFGPGTRLLVL.

This clonotype was observed a handful of times. The V call is TRBV4-1, the J call TRBJ2-5; maybe TRBD1 (6 bases). The CDR3 runs to 16 residues. The V gene's germline CDR1 is MGHRA and CDR2 YSYEKL. V was trimmed by 1 base and J by 5 bases, leaving 17 bases between them. This CDR3 is CASSQVSWTVQETQYF. The CDR3 bases are TGCGCCAGCAGCCAAGTCAGTTGGACAGTCCAGGAGACCCAGTACTTC.

The table lists this clonotype with many counts. The rearrangement uses TRBV24-1 and TRBJ2-1, with D tentatively TRBD1 (6 bases). V was trimmed by 4 bases and J by 0 bases, leaving 9 bases between them. The germline gives CDR1 KGHDR, CDR2 SFDVKD. CDR3 length: 15 residues. The CDR3 spells CATSDTGSSYNEQFF. DNA for the CDR3: TGTGCCACCAGTGACACAGGGAGCTCCTACAATGAGCAGTTCTTC.

The chain has TRBV29-1 and TRBJ2-3; a possible D gene is TRBD1 (5 bases). The CDR3 contains 13 residues. CDR1 is SQVTM and CDR2 is ANQGSEA in the germline V gene. V was clipped by 7 bases and J by 1 base, with 12 bases between them. The CDR3 DNA follows: TGCAGCGGCCTAGGGGCGGGCACAGATACGCAGTATTTT. It translates to CSGLGAGTDTQYF.

The V and J genes are TRBV18 and TRBJ2-5; D is perhaps TRBD2 (6 bases). The CDR3 length is 15 residues. CDR1 and CDR2 (germline): KGHSH, LQKENI. V was pared by 3 bases and J by 5 bases, with 16 bases between. The CDR3 nucleotides read TGTGCCAGCTCACCCCGCGGAGGGACGGGGGAGACCCAGTACTTC. As protein: CASSPRGGTGETQYF.

This sequence joins TRBV20-1 and TRBJ2-3, with D possibly being TRBD1 (5 bases). The germline V gene encodes CDR1 DFQATT and CDR2 SNEGSKA (reference sequence). The CDR3 is made up of 13 amino acids. V dropped 3 bases and J dropped 5 bases, with 12 bases sitting between them. The CDR3 loop is CSASLRQGDTQYF. As DNA, the CDR3 is TGCAGTGCTAGTCTGCGGCAGGGAGATACGCAGTATTTT.

CDR3 region: CASSLSTGTGYGYTF. CDR3 DNA: TGTGCCAGCAGTTTATCTACAGGGACTGGGTATGGCTACACCTTC. The genes are TRBV27 and TRBJ1-2; weak D call: TRBD1 (6 bases). Germline V gene lookup returns CDR1 MNHEY and CDR2 SMNVEV (reference sequence). V lost 0 bases to trimming and J lost 5 bases, with 13 bases between them. The CDR3 sequence is 15 residues long.

The CDR3 sequence: CSGVREGNYEQYF. As DNA, the CDR3 is TGCAGTGGGGTCAGGGAGGGTAACTACGAGCAGTACTTC. V and J are TRBV20-1 and TRBJ2-7, with 7 bases matching TRBD2. The CDR3 extends over 13 amino acids. The junction had 9 bases not matched to a gene; V was cut back by 7 bases and J by 3 bases. The germline V gene has CDR1 DFQATT and CDR2 SNEGSKA (reference sequence).

J is TRBJ2-5 and V is TRBV12-3 or TRBV12-4; a possible D gene is TRBD2 (5 bases). The CDR3 is made up of 13 amino acids. V was shortened by 7 bases and J by 2 bases, with 11 bases between the two germline ends. CDR3 region: CASTILEQETQYF. CDR3 coding DNA: TGTGCCAGCACTATACTAGAGCAAGAGACCCAGTACTTC.